A single TCR beta chain is shown here with its context. This clone appeared a single time. Which antigen it targets is not known. No much larger clonotype is one base removed from it; base qualities were not supplied. CD8 naive samples were CD45RO-negative cells positively selected for CCR7, giving a CD45RA+CCR7+ population that excluded TemRA cells. Healthy HIV-negative adults with no recently reported acute infections or vaccinations were included as donors. Every donor was a Caucasian adult residing in Nashville, Tennessee, USA. Blood was collected by leukapheresis, and PBMCs were isolated by Ficoll-Histopaque density gradient centrifugation and then cryopreserved in liquid nitrogen vapor phase. Analytical flow cytometry was used to check the purity and quantity of every magnetically sorted T cell population. Genomic DNA was isolated from every sorted fraction and measured by UV absorbance on a Nanodrop 2000c.

TCR CDR3 regions were amplified from genomic DNA by multiplex PCR using the deep immunoSEQ assay. For each cell subset, the extracted genomic DNA was distributed evenly across all wells of several immunoSEQ 96-well plates, and each plate served as one replicate. Each replicate PCR for sorted subsets received roughly 0.2 ug genomic DNA, equal to some 32,000 T cell genomes. The purified libraries were quantified using a Qubit 3.0 fluorometer, sized with a Bioanalyzer 2100, and then quantified again using the KAPA Library Quantification kit. Every immunoSEQ 96-well plate was sequenced on a dedicated single-read 150-cycle Illumina NextSeq 550 flow cell. Per the authors' processing: Because only junctional sequences without quality scores were contained in the immunoSEQ output, filtering matching that applied to full-length reads could not be performed. Sequences were annotated with PyIR, a Python wrapper for IgBLAST v1.9, using IMGT germline references to assign V/J genes and CDR3. Reads were filtered out if the reads had weak V/J assignments (E-value above 1e-6), no CDR3, stop codons, out-of-frame junctions, or ambiguous translated residues. V3J clonotypes were defined by identical inferred V gene, J gene, and CDR3 amino acid sequence. The percentage overlap between two repertoires was calculated by dividing the number of shared unique clonotypes by the size of the smaller repertoire. Richness of each repertoire was evaluated using RTK rarefaction, the Chao1 estimator, and Recon v2.1 estimates of unobserved clonotypes. Generation probabilities for all TCRbeta clonotypes obtained by the gDNA method from a handful of donors were computed using OLGA. TCRdb took over this immuneACCESS table, retaining in-frame rearrangements with V and J assigned. Such tables are incomplete; in checked studies, under half of the missing clones stem from an unresolved V gene, and the remainder is unexplained. The V and J calls and clone size are taken from that table; D and trimming were inferred from the DNA. This sample gives about 2 million clones in total; about 95% of them show up just once. The biggest ten clones account for 1.2% of the sample.

This record belongs to a study of shared clonotypes between healthy human individuals (TCRdb year 2020). Background for the entire study: Two women and a few men aged 18 to 49 years were included in the cohort. For each donor, CD4 naive and CD4 memory were each run on three plates, CD8 naive on two plates, and CD8 memory on one plate. Each donor's leukapheresis produced roughly between roughly 0.9 and 9 billion PBMCs. Different laboratories and diverse techniques were used to prepare libraries and sequence TCR repertoires, to increase sequencing depth and limit assay-specific biases. To estimate repertoire size and how much clonotype sharing occurs between individuals, the study deeply sequenced the blood TCR repertoires of about five healthy adults. The paper's findings and limits, for the study overall: Sampling was restricted to blood, and TCR repertoires in tissues likely differ from the TCR repertoires found in blood. Larger estimated clonotype richness was generally found for naive subsets than for memory subsets. Compared with non-shared clonotypes, clonotypes shared by all four sorted-subset donors had higher generation probabilities. About 5% of naive CD4, 3.5% of naive CD8, approximately 2% of memory CD4, and about 0.4% of memory CD8 clonotypes were shared across four donors. Rarefaction of sorted-subset datasets indicated incomplete sequencing despite the large sequencing depth. The genetic and exposure-history diversity represented was limited by the small number of donors. Pairwise subsampling led to the expectation that sequencing depth would affect the degree of clonotype sharing among donors.

The CDR3 covers 15 residues, taking in both the cysteine and the phenylalanine. Here the CDR3 DNA is all that survives: 45 bases in frame from base 1. Trimming at the junction amounts to 0 bases on V and 2 bases on J, and the germline ends lie 12 bases apart. The germline V gene sets CDR1 to SGHRS and CDR2 to YFSETQ. Sequenced input: naive CD8+ T cells sorted from blood. The cell subset or site label corresponds to: CD45RA+CCR7+. In this chain, TRBV5-1 is recombined with TRBJ2-7; possibly the D gene is TRBD2, per 5 matching bases. This sequence was found in a man in his late teens or twenties in good health. The CDR3 protein sequence reads: CASSLGIRETYEQYF. The sequenced DNA: TGCGCCAGCAGCTTGGGGATCCGGGAAACCTACGAGCAGTACTTC. Reference TRBV5-1 and TRBJ2-7 proteins supply the regions before and after the CDR3; the full variable domain is: KAGVTQTPRYLIKTRGQQVTLSCSPISGHRSVSWYQQTPGQGLQFLFEYFSETQRNKGNFPGRFSGRQFSNSRSEMNVSTLELGDSALYLCASSLGIRETYEQYFGPGTRLTVT.